This T cell receptor beta chain was documented in a study of early T cells in non-severe SARS-CoV-2 infection. Across the study: Investigators sequenced bulk RNA drawn from unsorted whole blood, and chains remained unpaired.

As regards this clonotype: Its antigen is not identified.

Individual cDNA molecules carried attached unique molecular identifiers. TCRdb independently ran MiXCR on the 5' RACE reads; one entry per CDR3 protein. This table holds 99,000 or so distinct CDR3 sequences, 16% found once. Findings and caveats of the study: Reliance on VDJdb matching favored anti-spike CD8 responses; private and CD4 specificities were missed.

What was sequenced was whole blood. This receptor was obtained from an adult who was a healthcare worker with PCR-confirmed SARS-CoV-2 infection or an uninfected control (not recorded which).

CDR3 residues: CASSLQVHEQYF. Here the CDR3 DNA reads TGTGCCAGCAGTCTTCAGGTGCACGAGCAGTACTTC. The chain has TRBV12-3 or TRBV12-4 and TRBJ2-7; no clear D gene. CDR3 length: 12 amino acids. Trimming left V 5 bases short and J 5 bases short, with 10 bases between.